This passage covers 26 T cell receptor beta chains from one sample sequenced in a study of identical twins. TCRdb re-called the 5' RACE reads with MiXCR, one entry per CDR3 protein. The sample shows about 450,000 distinct CDR3 sequences, about 18% of them seen only once. Sequencing was performed on naive T cells sorted from blood. The receptors here all came from a man aged 45-65 years in good health.

In this sample, this clonotype turned up many times. The V and J genes are TRBV29-1 and TRBJ2-3; D remains ambiguous. The ends were cut back, 6 bases at V and 0 bases at J, with 10 bases in the middle. Per the germline V gene, CDR1 is SQVTM and CDR2 is ANQGSEA. The length of the CDR3 is 13 residues. CDR3 protein: CSVDGTSTDTQYF. The CDR3 nucleotides are TGCAGCGTCGACGGTACTAGCACAGATACGCAGTATTTT.

There are many counts of this clonotype. The rearrangement uses TRBV4-2 and TRBJ2-1, with 8 bases that match TRBD1. Unmatched junction bases numbered 7, after V lost 6 bases and J lost 6 bases. The CDR3 runs to 14 residues. CDR1 is LGHNA, CDR2 YNFKEQ, per germline. The CDR3 nucleotides are TGTGCCAGCAGAGACAGGGGTCGAGGCAATGAGCAGTTCTTC. This sequence encodes CASRDRGRGNEQFF.

This clonotype showed up just once. The V call is TRBV18, the J call TRBJ1-1, with D possibly TRBD1 on 5 matching bases. V was trimmed by 3 bases and J by 11 bases, leaving 34 bases between them. CDR1 and CDR2 from the germline V gene are KGHSH and LQKENI. The CDR3 is made up of 19 amino acids. The CDR3 nucleotides read TGTGCCAGCTCACCGACCTCCATGGGGGGAATCAGCGCGTCTAGCTGGGCTTTCTTT. This codes for CASSPTSMGGISASSWAFF.

This clonotype turned up a few times. This chain links TRBV20-1 with TRBJ2-7; TRBD2 aligns across 12 bases. V was pared by 4 bases and J by 2 bases, with 3 bases of the junction left unmatched. This CDR3 is built from 14 residues. Germline V CDR1 and CDR2: DFQATT, SNEGSKA (reference sequence). CDR3: CSATRTSGTYEQYF. For the CDR3, the DNA is TGCAGTGCTACCCGGACTAGCGGGACCTACGAGCAGTACTTC.

This clonotype was observed a single time. V and J are TRBV7-2 and TRBJ2-3; no reliable D call. CDR3 size: 15 residues. Trimming took 1 base from V and 1 from J, leaving 9 bases between them. The germline CDR1 and CDR2 sequences are SGHTA and FQGNSA. The CDR3 DNA reads TGTGCCAGCAGCTTAGTTGGGAAGCGCACAGATACGCAGTATTTT. Protein sequence: CASSLVGKRTDTQYF.

The chain links TRBV19 to TRBJ2-7, with TRBD2 matching over 9 bases. From germline, CDR1 is LNHDA and CDR2 SQIVND (reference sequence). The V and J ends lost 7 bases and 10 bases, in that order; junction bases with no gene match: 20. The CDR3 runs to 16 residues. Here the CDR3 DNA reads TGTGCCAGTACCCCTAGTCGGGCTAGCGGGAATTCCTACCAGTACTTC. Protein sequence: CASTPSRASGNSYQYF.

This clonotype has at least ten counts. The V and J genes are TRBV9 and TRBJ2-7; D is tentatively TRBD1 or TRBD2 (5 bases each). CDR3 length: 14 residues. Germline V gives CDR1 SGDLS, CDR2 YYNGEE. The germline V and J ends were trimmed by 0 bases and 3 bases, with 10 bases remaining between them. This CDR3 is CASSVDGGYYEQYF. CDR3 nucleotide sequence: TGTGCCAGCAGCGTAGATGGGGGTTACTACGAGCAGTACTTC.

This clonotype was recorded a few times. CDR3 sequence reads: CASSYALLAGNEQFF. In DNA, the CDR3 is TGTGCCAGCAGTTACGCCCTCCTAGCGGGAAATGAGCAGTTCTTC. The chain uses TRBV6-2 or TRBV6-3 and TRBJ2-1, with TRBD2 matching over 9 bases. The V segment lost 2 bases and the J segment 7 bases; nucleotides outside the gene matches: 6. CDR1 is MNHEY and CDR2 is SVGEGT in the germline V gene. This CDR3 comprises 15 residues.

In this sample, this clonotype turned up a few times. V is TRBV30 and J is TRBJ2-7; TRBD1 agrees at 11 bases. Per germline, CDR1 GTSNPN and CDR2 SVGIG (reference sequence). The CDR3 totals 15 residues. J gave up 1 base and V 5 bases, and 7 bases lay outside the gene matches. The CDR3 loop is CAWDRGQGDSYEQYF. DNA for the CDR3: TGTGCCTGGGATAGGGGACAGGGGGATTCCTACGAGCAGTACTTC.

This clonotype was observed a few times. This sequence joins TRBV7-9 and TRBJ1-6; a possible D gene is TRBD1 (6 bases). CDR3 length equals 16 residues. Germline CDR1 is SEHNR and CDR2 is FQNEAQ (reference sequence). With 1 base removed from V and 6 bases from J, the gap between germline ends came to 13 bases. In DNA form, the CDR3 reads TGTGCCAGCAGCTTAGGCCCCCAGGGGTTTAATTCACCCCTCCACTTT. It specifies CASSLGPQGFNSPLHF. Looking up the rest from reference TRBV7-9 and TRBJ1-6 gives the full variable domain: DTGVSQNPRHKITKRGQNVTFRCDPISEHNRLYWYRQTLGQGPEFLTYFQNEAQLEKSRLLSDRFSAERPKGSFSTLEIQRTEQGDSAMYLCASSLGPQGFNSPLHFGNGTRLTVT.

The sample holds many counts of this clonotype. The chain employs TRBV29-1 and TRBJ2-7, with a possible D match to TRBD2 (6 bases). Germline V gene sequence: CDR1 SQVTM, CDR2 ANQGSEA. This CDR3 region has 13 residues. V was cut by 0 bases and J by 2 bases, with 8 bases left in between. The chain's CDR3 is CSVEDTGAYEQYF. The CDR3 DNA reads TGCAGCGTTGAAGATACGGGAGCCTACGAGCAGTACTTC.

In this sample, this clonotype turned up a few times. The rearrangement uses TRBV29-1 and TRBJ2-1, with TRBD1 as a possible D gene (6 bases). This CDR3 is 17 amino acids long. Between the trimmed V and J ends, which lost 6 bases and 1 base, there was a span of 22 bases. Germline lookup yields CDR1 SQVTM and CDR2 ANQGSEA. The CDR3 reads CSVRRVGKTGSYNEQFF. The CDR3 DNA follows: TGCAGCGTGCGTCGTGTGGGAAAAACAGGGTCCTACAATGAGCAGTTCTTC.

This clonotype was seen more than once but under ten times. V gene TRBV3-1 combines with J gene TRBJ2-1; 12 nucleotides match TRBD2. CDR1 and CDR2 (germline): LGHDT, YNNKEL (reference sequence). This CDR3 comprises 17 residues. V shed 1 base, J shed 6 bases, and the junction held 7 bases outside the gene matches. DNA for the CDR3: TGTGCCAGCAGCCAAGTGGCTAGCGGGAGGGGTCGCAATGAGCAGTTCTTC. It encodes CASSQVASGRGRNEQFF.

This clonotype was seen ten or more times. The rearrangement links TRBV10-3 to TRBJ1-1; D is unclear. Germline V CDR1 and CDR2: ENHRY, SYGVKD. The germline V and J ends were trimmed by 2 bases and 5 bases, with 9 bases remaining between them. The CDR3 has 13 amino acids. In nucleotides, the CDR3 is TGTGCCATCAGTGAGGTGTTGGGGACTGAAGCTTTCTTT. This gives the protein CAISEVLGTEAFF.

V and J are TRBV29-1 and TRBJ2-3; the D is unclear. The CDR3 is 14 residues long. Looked up from germline, CDR1 is SQVTM and CDR2 is ANQGSEA. V lost 5 bases, J lost 0 bases, and 12 bases lay in between. In nucleotides, the CDR3 is TGCAGCGTTTTTAGTCGAACTAGCACAGATACGCAGTATTTT. Protein sequence: CSVFSRTSTDTQYF.

This clonotype occurred many times. The chain recombines TRBV12-3 or TRBV12-4 with TRBJ2-4, with a possible D match to TRBD2 (5 bases). The CDR3 is 16 amino acids. V was pared by 3 bases and J by 0 bases, with 12 bases between. CDR3 in amino acids: CASSFTDYQAKNIQYF. The CDR3 DNA is TGTGCCAGCAGTTTTACCGACTACCAAGCCAAAAACATTCAGTACTTC.

The chain has TRBV11-2 and TRBJ2-3, with D uncertain. Between the trimmed V and J ends, which lost 3 bases and 5 bases, there was a span of 6 bases. The CDR3 is 12 amino acids. The germline CDR1 and CDR2 sequences are SGHAT and FQNNGV. CDR3 loop: CASSFRRDTQYF. CDR3 bases: TGTGCCAGCAGCTTTCGGAGAGATACGCAGTATTTT.

This clonotype was detected ten times or more. The CDR3 bases are TGTGCCAGCTCAGAACAGGGGCATGGCTACACCTTC. Protein sequence: CASSEQGHGYTF. The chain carries TRBV18 and TRBJ1-2; 7 bases align to TRBD1. CDR3 length: 12 amino acids. The trim removed 5 bases at V and 6 bases at J, leaving 3 bases unmatched. Germline V CDR1 and CDR2: KGHSH, LQKENI. The entire variable domain, with the rest obtained from reference TRBV18 and TRBJ1-2, is as follows: NAGVMQNPRHLVRRRGQEARLRCSPMKGHSHVYWYRQLPEEGLKFMVYLQKENIIDESGMPKERFSAEFPKEGPSILRIQQVVRGDSAAYFCASSEQGHGYTFGSGTRLTVV.

This clonotype appeared many times. V gene TRBV12-3 or TRBV12-4 combines with J gene TRBJ2-1; D unresolved. The V end lost 1 base, the J end lost 5 bases, and 6 bases lay between the germline ends. This CDR3 contains 13 residues. The CDR3 bases are TGTGCCAGCAGTTTAGGCAGTCACAATGAGCAGTTCTTC. This gives the protein CASSLGSHNEQFF.

The chain uses TRBV5-1 and TRBJ2-7; TRBD1 agrees at 8 bases. Germline V lookup: CDR1 SGHRS, CDR2 YFSETQ. CDR3 size: 15 residues. J was trimmed by 9 bases and V by 1 base; bases with no gene match: 12. The CDR3 nucleotides read TGCGCCAGCAGCTTGTCCCAAACAGGGGGGAGAGTGCAGTACTTC. As protein: CASSLSQTGGRVQYF.

The V call is TRBV4-2, the J call TRBJ2-1; no clear D. CDR3 length: 14 residues. Trimming pared 1 base from V and 5 bases from J, leaving 9 bases between. Germline CDR1 LGHNA, CDR2 YNFKEQ. CDR3 residues: CASSQASANNEQFF. DNA of the CDR3: TGTGCCAGCAGCCAAGCAAGCGCCAACAATGAGCAGTTCTTC.

The rearrangement joins TRBV20-1 to TRBJ2-2; TRBD2 matches at 7 bases. Trimming cost V 1 base and J 1 base; bases outside gene matches: 0. Germline-derived CDR1 and CDR2 are DFQATT and SNEGSKA (reference sequence). The CDR3 runs 14 residues. The CDR3 sequence: CSARAGGNTGELFF. CDR3 nucleotide sequence: TGCAGTGCTAGAGCGGGAGGGAACACCGGGGAGCTGTTTTTT.

V is TRBV12-3 or TRBV12-4 and J is TRBJ2-1; the D call may be TRBD1 or TRBD2 (5 bases each). The CDR3 covers 16 residues. Trimming cost V 3 bases and J 3 bases, with 15 bases left between them. In DNA form, the CDR3 reads TGTGCCAGCAGTTTTCCCCCTGGGACCTTCTACAATGAGCAGTTCTTC. Translation gives CASSFPPGTFYNEQFF.

The chain has TRBV19 and TRBJ1-6, with D unresolved. Looked up from germline, CDR1 is LNHDA and CDR2 is SQIVND (reference sequence). CDR3 length: 11 amino acids. With 6 bases removed from V and 6 bases from J, the gap between germline ends came to 3 bases. CDR3 nucleotide sequence: TGTGCCAGTAGCGGTAATTCACCCCTCCACTTT. Protein: CASSGNSPLHF.

This clonotype has at least ten counts. The V call is TRBV6-1, the J call TRBJ2-7; 8 bases match TRBD1. Germline assignment: CDR1 MNHNS and CDR2 SASEGT. CDR3 length: 14 amino acids. The junction had 6 bases not matched to a gene; V was cut back by 6 bases and J by 2 bases. CDR3 sequence reads: CASSPTGGPYEQYF. The CDR3 coding sequence is TGTGCCAGCAGCCCAACAGGGGGACCCTACGAGCAGTACTTC.

This clonotype was found a few times. The rearrangement joins TRBV4-1 to TRBJ2-7, with 9 nucleotides matching TRBD1. The CDR3 covers 15 residues. Germline trimming cut 3 bases from V and 5 bases from J; bases unmatched to any gene: 8. Looked up from germline, CDR1 is MGHRA and CDR2 is YSYEKL. The CDR3 spells CASSHRQGVFNEQYF. For the CDR3, the DNA is TGCGCCAGCAGCCACCGACAGGGGGTTTTCAACGAGCAGTACTTC.